Following are 8 T cell receptor beta chains from one sample sequenced in a study of human thymus T cells. Libraries were prepared by immunoSEQ multiplex PCR; TCRdb keeps only in-frame clonotypes and omits some of them. Among about 78,000 clones, around 96% were seen once, and the ten largest hold roughly 0.028%. Thymus was obtained from resections taken during corrective heart surgery. Sequencing input: thymus tissue. The receptors here all came from a boy in the first two years of life with a congenital heart defect but otherwise immunologically healthy.

The genes are TRBV6-5 and TRBJ1-4; a weak D match, TRBD1 (5 bases). Germline V CDR1 and CDR2: MNHEY, SVGAGI. The CDR3 extends over 15 amino acids. V was trimmed by 2 bases and J by 0 bases, leaving 7 bases between them. The CDR3 DNA is TGTGCCAGCAGTTACAGGGGAGCAACTAATGAAAAACTGTTTTTT. This sequence encodes CASSYRGATNEKLFF.

This chain joins TRBV5-6 and TRBJ2-7; TRBD2 might be the D (5 bases). Trimming pared 1 base from V and 1 base from J, leaving 12 bases between. CDR1 and CDR2 from the germline V gene are SGHDT and YYEEEE. The CDR3 sequence is 15 residues long. The CDR3 region is CASSLYPAESYEQYF. In DNA form, the CDR3 reads TGTGCCAGCAGCTTGTATCCAGCGGAGTCCTACGAGCAGTACTTC.

The rearrangement uses TRBV14 and TRBJ1-1; 8 bases are shared with TRBD1. The CDR3 has 16 amino acids. Trimming removed 2 bases from V and 1 base from J; junction bases left unmatched: 6. Germline lookup yields CDR1 SGHDN and CDR2 FVKESK. The CDR3 sequence: CASSQRTGTWNTEAFF. The CDR3 DNA sequence: TGTGCCAGCAGCCAAAGGACAGGGACTTGGAACACTGAAGCTTTCTTT.

The genes are TRBV14 and TRBJ2-4, with 9 bases matching TRBD1. This CDR3 is 17 amino acids long. The J segment lost 0 bases and the V segment lost 4 bases, leaving 7 bases of the junction unmatched. Germline CDR1 reads SGHDN; CDR2 reads FVKESK. CDR3 loop: CASSLSGQGLAKNIQYF. The CDR3 bases are TGTGCCAGCAGCCTCTCGGGACAGGGCCTAGCCAAAAACATTCAGTACTTC.

This chain uses TRBV4-3 with TRBJ2-1; TRBD2 might be the D (5 bases). Germline V gene sequence: CDR1 LGHNA, CDR2 YSLEER. The V end was cut by 1 base, the J end by 9 bases, with 16 bases between. This CDR3 contains 15 residues. In DNA form, the CDR3 reads TGCGCCAGCAGCCAAGGCAACCCGGGGAACGGTGAGCAGTTCTTC. Residues: CASSQGNPGNGEQFF.

The V call is TRBV19, the J call TRBJ2-3; D not resolved. Germline V lookup: CDR1 LNHDA, CDR2 SQIVND (reference sequence). Trimming removed 7 bases from V and 5 bases from J, with 7 bases in between. This CDR3 contains 11 residues. The CDR3 coding sequence is TGTGCCAGTACTGAGGAAGATACGCAGTATTTT. Amino acids: CASTEEDTQYF.

A single count supports this clone. This chain uses TRBV5-6 with TRBJ1-2; D gene unclear. From germline, CDR1 is SGHDT and CDR2 YYEEEE. The CDR3 length is 12 residues. With 3 bases removed from V and 6 bases from J, the gap between germline ends came to 9 bases. The CDR3 bases are TGTGCCAGCAGCTGGCTCCGGAATGGCTACACCTTC. It encodes CASSWLRNGYTF.

This sequence joins TRBV18 and TRBJ2-1; no firm D call. The length of the CDR3 is 13 residues. The V end was cut by 2 bases, the J end by 7 bases, with 9 bases between. Germline assignment: CDR1 KGHSH and CDR2 LQKENI. The CDR3 loop reads CASSPTAVNEQFF. The DNA of the CDR3 is TGTGCCAGCTCACCAACGGCAGTGAATGAGCAGTTCTTC.